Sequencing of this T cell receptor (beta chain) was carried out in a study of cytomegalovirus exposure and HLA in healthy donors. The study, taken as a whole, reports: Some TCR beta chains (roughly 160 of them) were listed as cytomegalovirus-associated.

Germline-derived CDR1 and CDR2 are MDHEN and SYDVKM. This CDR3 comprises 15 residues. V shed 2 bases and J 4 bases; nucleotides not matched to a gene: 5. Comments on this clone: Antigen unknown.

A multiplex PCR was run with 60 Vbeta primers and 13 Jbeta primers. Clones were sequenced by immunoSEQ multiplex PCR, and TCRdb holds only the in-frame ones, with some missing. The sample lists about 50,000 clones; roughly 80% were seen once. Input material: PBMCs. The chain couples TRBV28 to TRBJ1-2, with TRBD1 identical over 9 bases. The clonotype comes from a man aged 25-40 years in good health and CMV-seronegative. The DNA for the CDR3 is TGTGCCAGCAGTTTACCGGACAGGGGTGCCTATGGCTACACCTTC. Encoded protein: CASSLPDRGAYGYTF.